This TCR beta chain is from a study of blood T cell repertoires in COVID-19. In terms of age and location, participants ranged from roughly 18 to 90 years and lived in about two dozen US areas. Two negative PCRs, clearance, or symptom resolution had been documented for recovered Cohort 3 donors. Original processing methods: Scientists estimated how many nucleated cells there were by amplifying reference gene primers. Using immunoSEQ multiplex PCR, the repertoire was profiled, and TCRdb retains in-frame clones only, with some absent. V and J calls and clone size are as listed in that table; D and trimming were resolved from the DNA. The repertoire includes 200,000 to 250,000 clones, 88% of them detected once, and around 2.6% sits in the top ten. Trimming removed 0 bases from V and 2 bases from J; junction bases left unmatched: 7. This CDR3 region has 16 residues. Germline CDR1 and CDR2: MNHEY and SVGAGI.

The receptor's source is a woman in her twenties or thirties who had recovered from COVID-19. Sequencing was done on a sample of PBMCs or T cells enriched from blood (not recorded which). V gene TRBV6-5 combines with J gene TRBJ2-7, with 7 bases fitting TRBD1. The CDR3 DNA sequence: TGTGCCAGCAGTTACTCAACCGGGACAGACGCCTACGAGCAGTACTTC. As protein: CASSYSTGTDAYEQYF.